This TCR beta chain came from a study of T cell repertoires in cytomegalovirus infection. Across the whole study: Public TCR beta signatures provided an indication of both CMV infection and a matching HLA type.

V dropped 1 base and J dropped 2; count of bases not matched to a gene: 4. The CDR3 extends over 16 amino acids. Germline lookup yields CDR1 LNHNV and CDR2 YYDKDF (reference sequence). About this clonotype: The antigen remains unidentified.

TCRdb reanalysed the reads using MiXCR and keeps one entry per CDR3 protein. The table has approximately 910,000 distinct CDR3 sequences, about a third seen once; the top ten hold over 12%. The sequenced sample was cultured CD8+ T cells from PBMCs, obtained from culture after CMV antigen stimulation. The chain is built from TRBV15 and TRBJ1-3; 8 bases are shared with TRBD1. The TCR comes from a human donor in good health (CMV status not recorded). Some clones in this sample may be carry-over from other donors' samples. CDR3 in amino acids: CATSRVDRGAGNTIYF. The CDR3 DNA sequence: TGTGCCACCAGCAGAGTCGACAGGGGAGCTGGAAACACCATATATTTT.